The clone carrying this T cell receptor (beta chain) was counted at least ten times. The sample originates from a study of CD8+CD57+ T cells in acquired aplastic anemia. The authors sequenced patients whose flow cytometry had shown CD8+CD57+ cell expansion. The template for TCR beta VDJ and CDR3 sequence profiling was genomic DNA. In TCRdb, the reads were re-called with MiXCR into one record per CDR3 protein. The sample records 150,000 to 200,000 distinct CDR3 sequences, 40% to 50% being singletons. Input material: sorted CD4+, CD8+, or CD8+CD57+ T cells (not recorded which) from PBMCs. The source is a human donor with aplastic anemia.

The CDR3 loop reads CATSRDRVLYEQYF. DNA of the CDR3: TGTGCCACCAGCAGAGATCGGGTGCTCTACGAGCAGTACTTC. The J gene is TRBJ2-7, the V gene TRBV15; no clear D gene. This CDR3 is built from 14 residues. The germline V gene has CDR1 LNHNV and CDR2 YYDKDF (reference sequence). V was clipped by 0 bases and J by 3 bases, with 9 bases between them.